One T cell receptor (beta chain) is described in this entry. These data originate in a study of shared clonotypes between healthy human individuals. Produced via immunoSEQ multiplex PCR; TCRdb's table is partial and in-frame only. The data contain about 460,000 clones, more than 70% of them singletons. Looked up from germline, CDR1 is SGDLS and CDR2 is YYNGEE. The CDR3 totals 16 residues. Trimming took 4 bases from V and 3 from J; bases not matched to a gene: 12. The sample taken for sequencing was PBMCs. The clonotype was recovered from a woman aged 40 to 49 in good health. Some clones in this sample may be carry-over from other donors' samples. V usage is TRBV9 and J usage is TRBJ1-2, with 7 bases aligning to TRBD1. CDR3 residues: CASSSSDRLIYYGYTF. The CDR3 coding sequence is TGTGCCAGCAGCTCATCGGACAGGTTAATTTACTATGGCTACACCTTC.